The 16 T cell receptor beta chains in this list originate from one sample, sequenced in a study of neurological immune-mediated disorders. Each CDR3 protein is one row after TCRdb ran MiXCR on the 5' RACE reads. The data show 20,000 to 25,000 distinct CDR3 sequences, 10% to 15% seen once. The sample taken for sequencing was PBMCs. The source is an older woman with HTLV-1-associated myelopathy (HAM/TSP).

This clonotype was recorded a few times. V is TRBV20-1 and J is TRBJ2-5; D remains ambiguous. Germline assignment: CDR1 DFQATT and CDR2 SNEGSKA (reference sequence). Trimming pared 6 bases from V and 2 bases from J, leaving 13 bases between. This CDR3 has 13 amino acids. In DNA form, the CDR3 reads TGCAGTGCATTACCACTTGGACAAGAGACCCAGTACTTC. Amino acid sequence: CSALPLGQETQYF.

The chain carries TRBV12-3 or TRBV12-4 and TRBJ2-1; the D is unclear. The V and J ends lost 6 bases and 4 bases respectively, with 16 bases between them. CDR3 length equals 15 residues. The CDR3 coding sequence is TGTGCCAGCAGACGGAAAGCGTCGTATTACAATGAGCAGTTCTTC. Protein sequence: CASRRKASYYNEQFF.

This clonotype was counted ten times or more. The CDR3: CASSARAGADTQYF. CDR3 sequence (DNA): TGTGCCAGCAGCGCCAGAGCGGGTGCAGATACGCAGTATTTT. The chain recombines TRBV7-2 with TRBJ2-3, with a tentative D call TRBD2 (6 bases). The CDR3 length is 14 residues. CDR1 SGHTA and CDR2 FQGNSA come from the germline V gene. Trimming removed 5 bases from V and 4 bases from J, with 13 bases in between.

This clonotype was picked up many times. V is TRBV6-5 and J is TRBJ1-1; 7 nucleotides match TRBD1. CDR3 length: 11 amino acids. Germline V gene sequence: CDR1 MNHEY, CDR2 SVGAGI. The ends lost 5 bases at V and 10 bases at J; junction bases unmatched: 4. The CDR3 spells CASSTGVGAFF. The CDR3 DNA follows: TGTGCCAGCAGTACAGGGGTCGGAGCTTTCTTT.

This clonotype was found many times. The CDR3: CASSQPTRAALYGYTF. The CDR3 coding sequence is TGTGCCAGCAGCCAACCAACCAGGGCAGCACTCTATGGCTACACCTTC. This chain uses TRBV3-1 with TRBJ1-2; the D gene is possibly TRBD1 (5 bases). CDR1 is LGHDT and CDR2 is YNNKEL in the germline V gene (reference sequence). Trimming left V 2 bases short and J 4 bases short, with 17 bases between. The CDR3 contains 16 residues.

This clonotype was observed many times. The genes are TRBV6-1 and TRBJ2-7; D unclear. V was clipped by 3 bases and J by 6 bases, with 12 bases between them. The CDR3 loop spans 13 amino acids. Germline CDR1 is MNHNS and CDR2 is SASEGT. The CDR3 here is CASSEQPLGEQYF. DNA for the CDR3: TGTGCCAGCAGTGAGCAACCCTTGGGCGAGCAGTACTTC.

This chain connects TRBV4-1 to TRBJ1-3; D perhaps matches TRBD1 (5 bases). V lost 1 base and J 2 bases, leaving 12 bases between the germline ends. CDR3 size: 16 residues. CDR1 is MGHRA and CDR2 is YSYEKL in the germline V gene. The CDR3 sequence: CASSQGYQGTGNTIYF. CDR3 coding DNA: TGCGCCAGCAGCCAAGGGTACCAGGGAACTGGAAACACCATATATTTT.

This clonotype was seen many times. V usage is TRBV3-1 and J usage is TRBJ2-7; D ambiguous. This CDR3 is built from 15 residues. Trimming took off 1 base at V and 3 bases at J, with 13 bases between the two ends. Germline loops: CDR1 LGHDT, CDR2 YNNKEL (reference sequence). Written as DNA, the CDR3 is TGTGCCAGCAGCCAAGCTCGCGGCGAGATCTACGAGCAGTACTTC. Translating it yields CASSQARGEIYEQYF.

For this clonotype: A clone one base away is much larger, so this may be a read error. V and J are TRBV5-5 and TRBJ2-2, with D unclear. The CDR3 totals 14 residues. Germline V gives CDR1 SGHKS, CDR2 YYEKEE (reference sequence). The CDR3 spells CVSSYRFMNGELFF. The CDR3 DNA follows: TGTGTCAGCAGTTACCGGTTTATGAACGGGGAGCTGTTTTTT.

This clonotype was counted many times. The chain carries TRBV10-3 and TRBJ2-5; 11 nucleotides line up with TRBD2. The CDR3 extends over 13 amino acids. The germline gives CDR1 ENHRY, CDR2 SYGVKD. J was trimmed by 5 bases and V by 9 bases; bases with no gene match: 5. CDR3 bases: TGTGCCATAGGGACTAGCGGAGGGGAGACCCAGTACTTC. This translates into CAIGTSGGETQYF.

This clonotype was recorded at least ten times. The chain is built from TRBV20-1 and TRBJ1-1; 7 bases match TRBD1. The CDR3 is made up of 15 amino acids. The junction had 5 bases not matched to a gene; V was cut back by 0 bases and J by 1 base. Germline assignment: CDR1 DFQATT and CDR2 SNEGSKA (reference sequence). The CDR3 DNA reads as TGCAGTGCTAGAGAGCCAGGGGGACCGAACACTGAAGCTTTCTTT. Its translation is CSAREPGGPNTEAFF.

Here the CDR3 reads CASSLQGAENEQYF. CDR3 in DNA: TGTGCCAGCAGCTTGCAAGGGGCAGAGAACGAGCAGTACTTC. J is TRBJ2-7 and V is TRBV7-2, with D possibly matching TRBD1 (5 bases). The CDR3 extends over 14 amino acids. CDR1 and CDR2 from the germline V gene are SGHTA and FQGNSA. Trimming pared 3 bases from V and 5 bases from J, leaving 14 bases between.

V gene TRBV7-9 combines with J gene TRBJ2-2; 12 bases map to TRBD1. V lost 0 bases to trimming and J lost 6 bases; unmatched junction nucleotides: 2. This CDR3 region has 16 residues. Germline CDR1 is SEHNR and CDR2 is FQNEAQ (reference sequence). In DNA form, the CDR3 reads TGTGCCAGCAGCTTAGCGGGACAGGGGGCAGCCGGGGAGCTGTTTTTT. It encodes CASSLAGQGAAGELFF.

This clonotype was observed many times. This sequence joins TRBV20-1 and TRBJ1-1; D unresolved. The germline V gene has CDR1 DFQATT and CDR2 SNEGSKA (reference sequence). The CDR3 consists of 14 residues. Between the trimmed V and J ends, which lost 0 bases and 5 bases, there was a span of 13 bases. CDR3: CSARESSQGTEAFF. In DNA, the CDR3 is TGCAGTGCTAGAGAGTCGTCTCAAGGTACTGAAGCTTTCTTT.

This clonotype was seen at least ten times. The gene calls are TRBV7-9 and TRBJ1-2, with TRBD1 as a possible D gene (6 bases). The V end lost 1 base, the J end lost 6 bases, and 15 bases lay between the germline ends. The CDR3 loop spans 15 amino acids. Germline-derived CDR1 and CDR2 are SEHNR and FQNEAQ (reference sequence). CDR3 protein: CASSLGQGLQDGYTF. The CDR3 region has the DNA TGTGCCAGCAGCTTAGGTCAGGGGTTACAAGATGGCTACACCTTC.

The rearrangement links TRBV7-2 to TRBJ1-5, with D possibly being TRBD1 (6 bases). This CDR3 has 16 amino acids. Germline values: CDR1 SGHTA, CDR2 FQGNSA. Trimming pared 2 bases from V and 6 bases from J, leaving 17 bases between. The CDR3 protein is CASSLNTGGLGQPQHF. CDR3 DNA sequence: TGTGCCAGCAGCTTAAACACGGGGGGCTTGGGTCAGCCCCAGCATTTT.